This is a list of T cell receptor beta chains from one sample in a study of blood T cell repertoires in COVID-19. TCRdb keeps only in-frame clones here, not all; method: immunoSEQ multiplex PCR. Here the sample spans 150,000 or so clones, 70% to 85% being singletons. Sequencing was carried out using peripheral blood. These receptors were collected from a woman aged 40 to 49 with COVID-19, enrolled during active disease. Each CDR3 is given with its conserved first and last residue. The D gene is left open where the match is weak. The size entry is marked missing in some rows and otherwise reads once, few, many or a size class.

-	TRBJ1-1	TRBV7-9	-	TGTGCCAGCAGCGCCGCAGGTGGGTTCCGCACTGAAGCTTTCTTT	CASSAAGGFRTEAFF
-	TRBJ2-3	TRBV7-8	-	TGTGCCAGCAGCTTAATCGAGCGTGTAGATACGCAGTATTTT	CASSLIERVDTQYF
TRBD2	TRBJ2-5	TRBV4-1	once	TGCGCCAGCAGCCAGCTGGGACTAGCGGGGTTGGAGACCCAGTACTTC	CASSQLGLAGLETQYF
TRBD1	TRBJ1-2	TRBV19	-	TGTGCCAGTAGCCCAACGGGACAGGGGAGATATGGCTACACCTTC	CASSPTGQGRYGYTF
-	TRBJ2-3	TRBV7-9	-	TGTGCCAGCAGCTTAGTTCGGGAGTTGGGTACGCAGTATTTT	CASSLVRELGTQYF
TRBD2	TRBJ2-5	TRBV6-6	-	TGTGCCAGCAGTTCCTTAGCGGGCCAAGAGACCCAGTACTTC	CASSSLAGQETQYF
-	TRBJ2-4	TRBV7-8	-	TGTGCCAGCAGCTTAGCAGACAGGAACTTACTAGCCAAAAACATTCAGTACTTC	CASSLADRNLLAKNIQYF
TRBD2	TRBJ2-3	TRBV4-1	-	TGCGCCAGCAGCCAAGTCCCACGGACTAGCGGGACAGGAGATACGCAGTATTTT	CASSQVPRTSGTGDTQYF
-	TRBJ2-5	TRBV7-9	-	TGTGCCAGCAGCGATCAAGGGTTGAGGGAGCTAGAGACCCAGTACTTC	CASSDQGLRELETQYF
-	TRBJ2-2	TRBV29-1	-	TGCAGCGTTAGGATGGAGCCAGCCGGGGAGCTGTTTTTT	CSVRMEPAGELFF
-	TRBJ2-5	TRBV2	-	TGTGCCAGAGAGGAGGGCGGGGAGACCCAGTACTTC	CAREEGGETQYF
-	TRBJ2-5	TRBV24-1	once	TGTGCCACCAGTGACCCAGACAGGTTCCAAGAGACCCAGTACTTC	CATSDPDRFQETQYF
TRBD2	TRBJ2-7	TRBV18	many	TGTGCCAGCTCACCAGGAGCGGGAGGTAGCTACGAGCAGTACTTC	CASSPGAGGSYEQYF
TRBD2	TRBJ2-3	TRBV11-3	-	TGTGCCAGCAGCTCGGGACTAGCGGGAGCTCTTCCAGATACGCAGTATTTT	CASSSGLAGALPDTQYF
-	TRBJ1-4	TRBV18	-	TGTGCCAGCTCACCGGGCGAAAAACTGTTTTTT	CASSPGEKLFF
TRBD1	TRBJ1-5	TRBV27	-	TGTGCCAGCAGTTCGGACAGGAATCAGCCCCAGCATTTT	CASSSDRNQPQHF
TRBD2	TRBJ2-3	TRBV3-1/TRBV3-2	few	TGTGCCAGCAGCTATGGCACTAGCGATACAGATACGCAGTATTTT	CASSYGTSDTDTQYF
TRBD2	TRBJ2-1	TRBV24-1	-	TGTGCCACCAGTGGCACAACTAGCGGGAGAGGCTTTGAGCAGTTCTTC	CATSGTTSGRGFEQFF
-	TRBJ2-3	TRBV6-1	-	TGTGCCAGCAGTGAAGATTTTAAACAGTATTTT	CASSEDFKQYF
TRBD1	TRBJ2-2	TRBV5-4	-	TGTGCCAGCAGCACCAGGGGGCGGTCCGGGGAGCTGTTTTTT	CASSTRGRSGELFF
TRBD2	TRBJ2-5	TRBV6-5	-	TGTGCCAGCAGGGGAGTAGCGGGGAGGAAAGAGACCCAGTACTTC	CASRGVAGRKETQYF
-	TRBJ1-2	TRBV7-9	-	TGTGCCAGCAGCTTAGCGCGGGGAGCTAACTATGGCTACACCTTC	CASSLARGANYGYTF